The rows below give T cell receptor beta chains drawn from one sample of a study of cytomegalovirus exposure and HLA in healthy donors. Clones were sequenced by immunoSEQ multiplex PCR, and TCRdb holds only the in-frame ones, with some missing. The sample holds some 120,000 clones; approximately 77% are singletons and the top ten take about 1.8%. Sample: PBMCs. The source is a man aged 18 to 29 in good health and CMV-seronegative. Each CDR3 is given with its conserved first and last residue. The order of the fields is V gene, J gene, clone size, D gene, CDR3 length, CDR3 DNA, CDR3 protein. D genes are given only for firm matches. Size is stated for part of the rows, as once, few or many counts, or as a class when the clone is expanded.

TRBV6-5,TRBJ1-6,.,.,13,TGTGCCAGCAGCCCCGGGGGGATTGGTGTCCTCCACTTT,CASSPGGIGVLHF
TRBV6-1,TRBJ1-5,.,TRBD1,17,TGTGCCAGCAGTGAGGGGTACAGGGGTGTAAGCAATCAGCCCCAGCATTTT,CASSEGYRGVSNQPQHF
TRBV5-5,TRBJ2-5,.,TRBD1,16,TGTGCCAGCAGACAACACCTGACAGGGGGCCTAGAGACCCAGTACTTC,CASRQHLTGGLETQYF
TRBV5-1,TRBJ1-2,.,.,13,TGCGCCAGCAGAACGACTGAGAACTATGGCTACACCTTC,CASRTTENYGYTF
TRBV5-6,TRBJ2-3,.,.,13,TGTGCCAGCAGCTTGCCTAGCACAGATACGCAGTATTTT,CASSLPSTDTQYF
TRBV5-1,TRBJ2-3,.,.,13,TGCGCCAGCAGCTTGTACGGGGCAGATACGCAGTATTTT,CASSLYGADTQYF
TRBV19,TRBJ1-4,.,TRBD1,18,TGTGCCAGTAGTATAGTGGCAGGGGGCATTGCAACTAATGAAAAACTGTTTTTT,CASSIVAGGIATNEKLFF
TRBV7-3,TRBJ2-7,.,.,13,TGTGCCAGCAGCTTAACCCCGGCCGCGGGGCAGTACTTC,CASSLTPAAGQYF
TRBV28,TRBJ2-7,.,.,16,TGTGCCAGCAGTTTGGACGCGGTAGGGGCCACCTACGAGCAGTACTTC,CASSLDAVGATYEQYF
TRBV4-2,TRBJ2-3,.,.,14,TGTGCCAGCAGCCAGACAGGAGTAACAGATACGCAGTATTTT,CASSQTGVTDTQYF
TRBV6-6,TRBJ2-7,few,TRBD1,15,TGTGCCAGCAGCCCTGGGACAGTAAGCTCCTACGAGCAGTACTTC,CASSPGTVSSYEQYF
TRBV19,TRBJ1-5,.,.,15,TGTGCCAGTAGTATCGGAGCGGGAGGCAATCAGCCCCAGCATTTT,CASSIGAGGNQPQHF
TRBV29-1,TRBJ2-7,.,TRBD1,13,TGCAGCGTACCGGGACAGGGTTTCGTAGAGCAGTACTTC,CSVPGQGFVEQYF
TRBV6-1,TRBJ1-2,.,.,13,TGTGCCAGCAGGGTGACAGATAACTATGGCTACACCTTC,CASRVTDNYGYTF
TRBV13,TRBJ1-1,.,.,14,TGTGCCAGCAGCTCTGCGGCAGGGTGGACTGAAGCTTTCTTT,CASSSAAGWTEAFF
TRBV5-1,TRBJ2-2,.,TRBD2,16,TGCGCCAGCAGTCCTTTGGCGGGGGGGCTCAGCGGGGAGCTGTTTTTT,CASSPLAGGLSGELFF
TRBV7-9,TRBJ1-2,.,TRBD1,16,TGTGCCAGCAGAAAGACAGGGGGCCACGAAATCTATGGCTACACCTTC,CASRKTGGHEIYGYTF
TRBV2,TRBJ1-5,.,TRBD1,16,TGTGCCAGCAGGGCCCACAGGGGGCGCAGCAATCAGCCCCAGCATTTT,CASRAHRGRSNQPQHF
TRBV6-5,TRBJ2-3,.,.,12,TGTGCCAGCACGGGGTCCACAGATACGCAGTATTTT,CASTGSTDTQYF
TRBV5-5,TRBJ1-1,.,.,13,TGTGCCAGCTCTAGGGGGTCCAACACTGAAGCTTTCTTT,CASSRGSNTEAFF
TRBV6-1,TRBJ1-1,.,.,14,TGTGCCAGCAGTGGGGGAGGCCAGAGCGCTGAAGCTTTCTTT,CASSGGGQSAEAFF
TRBV11-2,TRBJ1-1,once,.,14,TGTGCCAGCAGCACCCAGACAGGGAACACTGAAGCTTTCTTT,CASSTQTGNTEAFF
TRBV11-1,TRBJ2-6,few,TRBD1,18,TGTGCCAGCAGCTCAAACGCGGGACAGGGGTTGGGGGCCAACGTCCTGACTTTC,CASSSNAGQGLGANVLTF